This is a list of T cell receptor beta chains from one sample in a study of T cells after yellow fever vaccination. TCRdb analysed the 5' RACE reads with MiXCR anew, one entry per CDR3 protein. The data hold 95,000 to 150,000 distinct CDR3 sequences, with 7.4% observed a single time. The starting material was CD4+ T cells sorted from PBMCs, obtained 10 days after the first yellow fever vaccination. The receptor source for this set is a man aged 18 to 29 who received the YFV17D yellow fever vaccine. Both conserved end residues are part of each CDR3. A D gene is named only where the DNA matches it firmly. Where a row states a size, it is once, few, many or the class of an expanded clone; other rows omit it.

TRBD1 | TRBJ1-1 | TRBV7-2 | many | CASSLEGTGARPEAFF | TGTGCCAGCAGCTTAGAAGGTACAGGGGCGAGGCCTGAAGCTTTCTTT
- | TRBJ1-2 | TRBV12-3/TRBV12-4 | many | CASSPGTPSLRGYTF | TGTGCCAGCAGTCCAGGGACGCCCTCCCTTAGGGGCTACACCTTC
TRBD1 | TRBJ2-5 | TRBV5-4 | many | CASSLDRGPETQYF | TGTGCCAGCAGCTTGGACAGGGGGCCAGAGACCCAGTACTTC
- | TRBJ1-4 | TRBV5-5 | - | CASSLIRLGTNEKLFF | TGTGCCAGCAGCTTGATTCGCCTGGGAACTAATGAAAAACTGTTTTTT
TRBD1 | TRBJ1-2 | TRBV6-1 | many | CASNSPDRNYGYTF | TGTGCCAGCAACTCCCCGGACAGGAACTATGGCTACACCTTC
- | TRBJ1-1 | TRBV4-3 | many | CASSQDRTEAFF | TGCGCCAGCAGCCAAGACCGCACTGAAGCTTTCTTT
- | TRBJ2-2 | TRBV6-5 | many | CASSYSQPNTGELFF | TGTGCCAGCAGTTACTCCCAGCCGAACACCGGGGAGCTGTTTTTT
- | TRBJ1-1 | TRBV5-5 | many | CASSLWGNMNTEAFF | TGTGCCAGCAGCTTGTGGGGAAACATGAACACTGAAGCTTTCTTT
- | TRBJ1-4 | TRBV20-1 | many | CSATKGFGGKLFF | TGCAGTGCCACGAAGGGATTCGGTGGAAAACTGTTTTTT
- | TRBJ2-1 | TRBV7-9 | many | CASSLISDEQFF | TGTGCCAGCAGCTTAATTTCAGATGAGCAGTTCTTC
- | TRBJ2-1 | TRBV19 | many | CASRGWTGPSEQFF | TGTGCCAGTAGAGGGTGGACGGGGCCGTCTGAGCAGTTCTTC
- | TRBJ1-2 | TRBV12-3/TRBV12-4 | many | CASSLVPQDYGYTF | TGTGCCAGCAGTTTGGTCCCCCAGGACTATGGCTACACCTTC
- | TRBJ1-2 | TRBV6-2/TRBV6-3 | few | CASRTPGESPDGYTF | TGTGCCAGCAGGACTCCAGGAGAGTCCCCGGATGGCTACACCTTC
- | TRBJ2-1 | TRBV5-4 | - | CASSLGVEYNEQFF | TGTGCCAGCAGCTTGGGTGTAGAATACAATGAGCAGTTCTTC
TRBD1 | TRBJ1-5 | TRBV12-3/TRBV12-4 | many | CASSSDRVQPQHF | TGTGCCAGCAGTTCCGACAGGGTTCAGCCCCAGCATTTT
- | TRBJ1-5 | TRBV7-9 | many | CASSGGSGEQPQHF | TGTGCCAGCAGCGGCGGGAGTGGGGAACAGCCCCAGCATTTT
- | TRBJ1-2 | TRBV5-1 | - | CASSQGASGGYTF | TGCGCCAGCAGCCAGGGCGCATCGGGGGGCTACACCTTC
TRBD1 | TRBJ1-4 | TRBV6-5 | few | CASSSTTGLNEKLFF | TGTGCCAGCAGTTCAACGACAGGGCTCAATGAAAAACTGTTTTTT
- | TRBJ2-2 | TRBV20-1 | many | CSAPLANANTGELFF | TGCAGTGCCCCCCTCGCGAACGCGAACACCGGGGAGCTGTTTTTT
- | TRBJ2-4 | TRBV5-1 | many | CASSPDFGNIQYF | TGCGCCAGCAGCCCGGACTTCGGGAACATTCAGTACTTC
- | TRBJ2-7 | TRBV5-1 | few | CASSLERQSYEQYF | TGCGCCAGCAGCTTGGAGAGACAGAGCTACGAGCAGTACTTC
- | TRBJ2-5 | TRBV5-4 | - | CASSLSWRQETQYF | TGTGCCAGCAGCTTAAGTTGGAGGCAAGAGACCCAGTACTTC
- | TRBJ1-4 | TRBV5-1 | - | CASSLQGRAANEKLFF | TGCGCCAGCAGCTTACAGGGACGGGCGGCTAATGAAAAACTGTTTTTT
- | TRBJ2-7 | TRBV20-1 | many | CSARRMGVAYEQYF | TGCAGTGCTAGACGGATGGGGGTGGCCTACGAGCAGTACTTC
TRBD2 | TRBJ2-1 | TRBV7-8 | many | CASSLALIAGFSYNEQFF | TGTGCCAGCAGCTTAGCGCTTATAGCGGGGTTCTCCTACAATGAGCAGTTCTTC
- | TRBJ2-7 | TRBV5-1 | many | CASSLLGGLYEQYF | TGCGCCAGCAGCTTGTTAGGAGGGCTGTACGAGCAGTACTTC
- | TRBJ1-3 | TRBV7-8 | - | CASSSNRASGNTIYF | TGTGCCAGCAGCAGTAACAGGGCCTCTGGAAACACCATATATTTT
TRBD1 | TRBJ1-1 | TRBV7-9 | - | CASSLLQGAGVGTEAFF | TGTGCCAGCAGCCTCCTACAGGGGGCAGGTGTGGGCACTGAAGCTTTCTTT
TRBD2 | TRBJ2-3 | TRBV11-3 | - | CASSLGRGSTDTQYF | TGTGCCAGCAGCTTAGGGCGGGGGTCTACAGATACGCAGTATTTT
TRBD2 | TRBJ2-3 | TRBV5-1 | many | CASSSRLSGGVTDTQYF | TGCGCCAGCAGCTCTCGACTTAGCGGGGGGGTTACAGATACGCAGTATTTT
- | TRBJ2-3 | TRBV20-1 | many | CSAIDQSRATDTQYF | TGCAGTGCTATAGACCAGTCCAGGGCCACAGATACGCAGTATTTT
- | TRBJ2-1 | TRBV7-9 | many | CASTWDNNEQFF | TGTGCCAGCACCTGGGACAACAATGAGCAGTTCTTC
- | TRBJ2-7 | TRBV3-1 | many | CASRPRDTEYEQYF | TGTGCCAGCAGACCTAGGGACACCGAATACGAGCAGTACTTC
- | TRBJ1-3 | TRBV5-5 | - | CASSLGRISGNTIYF | TGTGCCAGCAGCCTTGGTCGGATCTCTGGAAACACCATATATTTT
TRBD1 | TRBJ1-4 | TRBV7-2 | many | CASSARQGEEEKLFF | TGTGCCAGCAGCGCCCGACAGGGGGAGGAGGAAAAACTGTTTTTT
- | TRBJ2-3 | TRBV7-2 | many | CASSFDPRSTDTQYF | TGTGCCAGCAGCTTCGACCCCAGAAGCACAGATACGCAGTATTTT
TRBD2 | TRBJ2-3 | TRBV12-3/TRBV12-4 | many | CASSPGLAARTDTQYF | TGTGCCAGCAGCCCAGGACTAGCGGCTCGGACAGATACGCAGTATTTT
- | TRBJ2-7 | TRBV10-3 | few | CAISDSGLIEQYF | TGTGCCATCAGTGATTCGGGTTTAATCGAGCAGTACTTC
- | TRBJ2-2 | TRBV7-3 | many | CASSPMGTGNTGELFF | TGTGCCAGCAGCCCGATGGGGACTGGGAACACCGGGGAGCTGTTTTTT
- | TRBJ2-1 | TRBV11-2 | many | CASSFHTLSRNEQFF | TGTGCCAGCAGCTTTCACACCCTCTCACGAAATGAGCAGTTCTTC
- | TRBJ1-3 | TRBV4-1 | many | CASSQDPRNRGRTLDSGNTIYF | TGCGCCAGCAGCCAAGATCCGAGAAATAGAGGACGGACCCTAGACTCTGGAAACACCATATATTTT
- | TRBJ1-1 | TRBV20-1 | many | CSATGLPNTEAFF | TGCAGTGCTACGGGACTCCCTAACACTGAAGCTTTCTTT
- | TRBJ1-1 | TRBV5-6 | many | CASSLDRLNTEAFF | TGTGCCAGCAGCCTGGACAGACTGAACACTGAAGCTTTCTTT
- | TRBJ1-5 | TRBV12-3/TRBV12-4 | many | CASSAQDGQPQHF | TGTGCCAGCAGTGCCCAGGATGGCCAGCCCCAGCATTTT
- | TRBJ2-1 | TRBV4-2 | many | CASSQVSAGDSYNEQFF | TGTGCCAGCAGCCAAGTGTCAGCGGGCGACTCCTACAATGAGCAGTTCTTC
- | TRBJ2-3 | TRBV7-2 | many | CASSLALVVGETQYF | TGTGCCAGCAGCTTAGCGCTCGTTGTGGGGGAAACGCAGTATTTT
TRBD2 | TRBJ2-2 | TRBV10-3 | many | CAISAGTSGLELFF | TGTGCCATCAGCGCCGGGACTAGCGGCTTGGAGCTGTTTTTT
TRBD1 | TRBJ2-2 | TRBV18 | many | CASSRDRPMSGELFF | TGTGCCAGCTCACGGGACAGACCTATGAGCGGGGAGCTGTTTTTT
TRBD1 | TRBJ1-4 | TRBV4-1 | many | CASSQGQGGTTNEKLFF | TGCGCCAGCAGCCAAGGACAGGGGGGAACAACTAATGAAAAACTGTTTTTT
TRBD2 | TRBJ2-1 | TRBV10-3 | many | CAITPGAGGFFF | TGTGCCATCACGCCCGGGGCGGGGGGATTTTTCTTC
- | TRBJ2-7 | TRBV5-1 | - | CASTSADSYEQYF | TGCGCCAGCACGTCAGCGGACTCCTACGAGCAGTACTTC
- | TRBJ2-5 | TRBV29-1 | many | CSVDGPGARYQETQYF | TGCAGCGTTGATGGTCCGGGGGCACGTTACCAAGAGACCCAGTACTTC
TRBD1 | TRBJ2-6 | TRBV4-1 | many | CASSQGIRDRGSGANVLTF | TGCGCCAGCAGCCAAGGTATACGGGACAGGGGTTCTGGGGCCAACGTCCTGACTTTC
- | TRBJ1-5 | TRBV20-1 | few | CSARASIPNQPQHF | TGCAGTGCCAGGGCATCCATACCCAATCAGCCCCAGCATTTT
- | TRBJ2-1 | TRBV6-2/TRBV6-3 | many | CASSYSNVREQFF | TGTGCCAGCAGTTACTCGAATGTAAGAGAGCAGTTCTTC
TRBD1 | TRBJ2-7 | TRBV18 | many | CASSPGQGVSYEQYF | TGTGCCAGCTCACCGGGGCAGGGGGTGTCCTACGAGCAGTACTTC
- | TRBJ2-5 | TRBV5-4 | - | CTSSLEYPEETQYF | TGTACCAGCAGCCTCGAGTACCCGGAAGAGACCCAGTACTTC
- | TRBJ2-2 | TRBV5-6 | few | CASSLVEWGISAGELFF | TGTGCCAGCAGCTTGGTGGAATGGGGCATAAGCGCCGGGGAGCTGTTTTTT
- | TRBJ2-3 | TRBV20-1 | many | CSAPDRETTDTQYF | TGCAGTGCTCCCGACAGAGAAACCACAGATACGCAGTATTTT
- | TRBJ2-3 | TRBV6-2/TRBV6-3 | many | CASSRRGGVTDTQYF | TGTGCCAGCTCGAGGAGGGGGGGGGTCACAGATACGCAGTATTTT